The present T cell receptor beta chain was sequenced within a study of blood T cell repertoires in COVID-19. Overall study context: COVID-19 samples collected from the United States, Italy and Spain covered acute and convalescent phases. The cDNA or gDNA used as material had been derived from T cells, B-cell-depleted T cells, or PBMCs.

As processed by the authors: Quantification of nucleated cells was approximated via reference gene primer amplification. Measured with immunoSEQ multiplex PCR; TCRdb has only the in-frame clones, and not every one. V, J and clone size derive from that table, while D and trimming were established from the DNA sequence. The sample carries some 200,000 clones, around nine tenths recorded once. Germline V gives CDR1 SNHLY, CDR2 FYNNEI. V lost 5 bases to trimming and J lost 5 bases; unmatched junction nucleotides: 6. CDR3 length equals 13 residues. The genes are TRBV2 and TRBJ2-7, with 7 bases that match TRBD1. This TCR was recovered from a woman aged 18-35 years who had recovered from COVID-19. Sequencing was done on a sample of peripheral blood. CDR3 amino acids: CASSQSQGNEQYF. In nucleotides, the CDR3 is TGTGCCAGCAGTCAATCACAGGGGAACGAGCAGTACTTC.